A single sample gave rise to the 24 T cell receptor beta chains below, sequenced in a study of molecular identifiers for immune sequencing clone quantification. TCRdb independently ran MiXCR on the PCR reads; one entry per CDR3 protein. The table shows 460,000 or so distinct CDR3 sequences, with roughly 26% occurring only once. Sequencing used naive CD8+ T cells from blood, with Jurkat cell RNA spiked in. Subset here: FACS-sorted CD8+CD4-CCR7+CD45RA+ naive T cells. The receptors originated from a human donor in good health. Some libraries in this study had Jurkat cell RNA spiked in.

This clonotype appeared many times. The chain employs TRBV5-6 and TRBJ1-1, with TRBD1 as a possible D gene (6 bases). Trimming pared 6 bases from V and 11 bases from J, leaving 20 bases between. This CDR3 has 13 residues. Per germline, CDR1 SGHDT and CDR2 YYEEEE. The CDR3 sequence is CASTTWGGLGAFF. The CDR3 DNA follows: TGTGCCAGCACCACCTGGGGGGGCCTCGGTGCTTTCTTT. Supplemented by reference TRBV5-6 and TRBJ1-1, the full variable domain reads DAGVTQSPTHLIKTRGQQVTLRCSPKSGHDTVSWYQQALGQGPQFIFQYYEEEERQRGNFPDRFSGHQFPNYSSELNVNALLLGDSALYLCASTTWGGLGAFFGQGTRLTVV.

This clonotype was seen a handful of times. V and J are TRBV6-2 or TRBV6-3 and TRBJ1-2, with a possible D match to TRBD1 (6 bases). CDR1 MNHEY and CDR2 SVGEGT come from the germline V gene. This CDR3 is built from 15 residues. The germline V and J ends were trimmed by 2 bases and 0 bases, with 10 bases remaining between them. The CDR3 nucleotides read TGTGCCAGCAGTTACGACAGGAGAGCTAACTATGGCTACACCTTC. Amino acids: CASSYDRRANYGYTF.

V is TRBV12-3 or TRBV12-4 and J is TRBJ2-1; TRBD2 is a possible D gene (5 bases). V lost 4 bases, J lost 4 bases, and 17 bases lay in between. The CDR3 covers 16 residues. The CDR3 reads CASSSINTDWYNEQFF. The DNA of the CDR3 is TGTGCCAGCAGTTCCATCAACACGGACTGGTACAATGAGCAGTTCTTC.

The table lists this clonotype with a few counts. This rearrangement joins TRBV7-9 to TRBJ1-1; D is ambiguous. The CDR3 sequence is 13 residues long. Between the trimmed V and J ends, which lost 3 bases and 3 bases, there was a span of 8 bases. Germline CDR1 is SEHNR and CDR2 is FQNEAQ (reference sequence). The CDR3: CASSFQEDTEAFF. DNA for the CDR3: TGTGCCAGCAGCTTTCAGGAGGACACTGAAGCTTTCTTT.

The gene calls are TRBV5-1 and TRBJ1-3, with 7 bases fitting TRBD1. This CDR3 has 14 residues. With V trimmed by 2 bases and J by 2 bases, 1 base remained unmatched. Germline assignment: CDR1 SGHRS and CDR2 YFSETQ. The CDR3 region has the DNA TGCGCCAGCAGCTTCGACAGGGCTGGAAACACCATATATTTT. It encodes CASSFDRAGNTIYF.

The rearrangement links TRBV4-3 to TRBJ2-3; D is ambiguous. The V gene's germline CDR1 is LGHNA and CDR2 YSLEER. V was pared by 0 bases and J by 5 bases, with 15 bases between. CDR3 length: 16 residues. CDR3 loop: CASSQDGVALGDTQYF. DNA for the CDR3: TGCGCCAGCAGCCAAGATGGGGTAGCCCTGGGAGATACGCAGTATTTT.

In this sample, this clonotype turned up a few times. The chain has TRBV4-3 and TRBJ1-1, with D possibly being TRBD1 (5 bases). Germline loops: CDR1 LGHNA, CDR2 YSLEER. The CDR3 runs 17 residues. The V gene lost 0 bases and the J gene lost 6 bases, with 20 bases spanning the gap. The CDR3 DNA reads as TGCGCCAGCAGCCAAGATATGATGGCAGGGCCATTGTCTGAAGCTTTCTTT. This sequence encodes CASSQDMMAGPLSEAFF.

This clonotype was recorded a few times. In DNA form, the CDR3 reads TGTGCCAGCAGCTTAATCCCCCCGGGGGGTCCTAGCACAGATACGCAGTATTTT. Translating it yields CASSLIPPGGPSTDTQYF. V is TRBV7-3 and J is TRBJ2-3, with 7 bases aligning to TRBD2. The junction had 10 bases not matched to a gene; V was cut back by 1 base and J by 0 bases. The germline V gene encodes CDR1 SGHTA and CDR2 FQGTGA. CDR3 length: 18 residues.

This clonotype has more than one count but fewer than ten. This chain uses TRBV4-1 with TRBJ1-1, with TRBD1 identical over 7 bases. The CDR3 spans 15 residues. Germline lookup yields CDR1 MGHRA and CDR2 YSYEKL. Trimming took 1 base from V and 0 from J; bases not matched to a gene: 2. The CDR3 spells CASSQGQGVNTEAFF. The CDR3 nucleotides read TGCGCCAGCAGCCAAGGACAGGGCGTGAACACTGAAGCTTTCTTT.

This clonotype appeared a few times. The chain has TRBV6-2 or TRBV6-3 and TRBJ2-2; 9 bases fit TRBD1. The ends lost 5 bases at V and 4 bases at J; junction bases unmatched: 11. The CDR3 is made up of 17 amino acids. From germline, CDR1 is MNHEY and CDR2 SVGEGT. CDR3 sequence (DNA): TGTGCCAGCAGTCATAACGCCGGGACAGGGTTCACCGGGGAGCTGTTTTTT. This codes for CASSHNAGTGFTGELFF.

A few counts support this clonotype. The chain has TRBV7-6 and TRBJ2-1; TRBD1 matches at 9 bases. V lost 1 base, J lost 5 bases, and 6 bases stayed unmatched. Germline CDR1 reads SGHVS; CDR2 reads FNYEAQ. The CDR3 consists of 16 residues. CDR3 bases: TGTGCCAGCAGCTTAGTCGCGGGACAGGGAAACAATGAGCAGTTCTTC. This encodes CASSLVAGQGNNEQFF.

This clonotype was picked up a small number of times. This chain uses TRBV6-5 with TRBJ2-1; D might be TRBD1 (6 bases). V was shortened by 0 bases and J by 9 bases, with 15 bases between the two germline ends. This CDR3 is built from 15 residues. Germline values: CDR1 MNHEY, CDR2 SVGAGI. In DNA, the CDR3 is TGTGCCAGCAGTTACTCGATATCAGGGGATAGTGAGCAGTTCTTC. Amino acid sequence: CASSYSISGDSEQFF.

With regard to this clonotype: A much larger clone lies one base from this, so it may be a read error. The chain couples TRBV5-1 to TRBJ2-3; 8 nucleotides line up with TRBD2. From germline, CDR1 is SGHRS and CDR2 YFSETQ. Unmatched junction bases numbered 9, after V lost 1 base and J lost 2 bases. The CDR3 is 17 residues long. The CDR3 coding sequence is TGCGCCAGCAGCTTGACAGAACTAGCGGCCCTCACAGATACGCAGTATTTT. It is translated as CASSLTELAALTDTQYF.

In the case of this clonotype: At one end the junction does not follow the germline gene, possibly because of a read error. This chain connects TRBV6-2 or TRBV6-3 to TRBJ2-7; 8 nucleotides match TRBD2. Germline V gene data show CDR1 as MNHEY and CDR2 as SVGEGT. The CDR3 runs to 16 residues. CDR3 region: CASSHSGGGKSYEQYF. In DNA, the CDR3 is TGTGCCAGCAGTCACTCTGGCGGGGGGAAGTCCTACGAGCAGTACTTC.

This clonotype was recorded many times. The chain joins TRBV30 to TRBJ2-2; weak D call: TRBD1 (5 bases). Trimming removed 8 bases from V and 1 base from J, with 11 bases in between. The CDR3 sequence is 13 residues long. Germline V lookup: CDR1 GTSNPN, CDR2 SVGIG (reference sequence). CDR3 bases: TGTGCCACCCGACAGAGGAACACCGGGGAGCTGTTTTTT. This gives the protein CATRQRNTGELFF.

In regard to this clonotype: A read error may account for a junction end that differs from germline. This chain links TRBV28 with TRBJ2-2; D call uncertain. Germline V gene lookup returns CDR1 MDHEN and CDR2 SYDVKM. The CDR3 totals 15 residues. In nucleotides, the CDR3 is TGTGCCGGCAGTTCCGGCTATATGGGCCCCGGGGAGCTGTTTTTT. Translation: CAGSSGYMGPGELFF.

This clonotype was counted between two and nine times. The rearrangement uses TRBV28 and TRBJ1-2, with no clear D. The germline V gene has CDR1 MDHEN and CDR2 SYDVKM. CDR3 size: 15 residues. The V and J ends lost 5 bases and 2 bases respectively, with 15 bases between them. The CDR3 protein is CASSARLFQNYGYTF. In nucleotides, the CDR3 is TGTGCCAGCAGTGCAAGACTCTTCCAAAACTATGGCTACACCTTC.

The genes are TRBV29-1 and TRBJ2-1, with TRBD2 matching over 9 bases. CDR1 and CDR2 from the germline V gene are SQVTM and ANQGSEA. This CDR3 region has 16 residues. V was pared by 7 bases and J by 2 bases, with 12 bases of the junction left unmatched. The CDR3 DNA follows: TGCAGCGCAGAAGCGCTTCTAGCGGGGACCTACAATGAGCAGTTCTTC. Encoded protein: CSAEALLAGTYNEQFF.

This clonotype was seen many times. The genes are TRBV29-1 and TRBJ2-7; 7 bases align to TRBD1. This CDR3 region has 13 residues. CDR1 SQVTM and CDR2 ANQGSEA come from the germline V gene. V dropped 3 bases and J dropped 7; count of bases not matched to a gene: 9. In nucleotides, the CDR3 is TGCAGCGTTGATAGGCGAGGGGGCGGGGAGCAGTACTTC. It translates to CSVDRRGGGEQYF.

This sequence joins TRBV10-3 and TRBJ2-5; 9 nucleotides match TRBD1. Germline loops: CDR1 ENHRY, CDR2 SYGVKD. This CDR3 has 17 residues. The trim removed 3 bases at V and 4 bases at J, leaving 12 bases unmatched. CDR3 region: CAISESSDRGFSETQYF. CDR3 sequence (DNA): TGTGCCATCAGTGAAAGTTCTGACAGGGGGTTTTCAGAGACCCAGTACTTC.

The chain employs TRBV2 and TRBJ2-7; no clear D. Germline lookup yields CDR1 SNHLY and CDR2 FYNNEI. V lost 6 bases to trimming and J lost 2 bases, with 8 bases between them. CDR3 length: 12 amino acids. The CDR3 spells CASRKGAYEQYF. CDR3 DNA: TGTGCCAGCAGAAAAGGTGCCTACGAGCAGTACTTC.

Only a few counts were recorded for this clonotype. V usage is TRBV20-1 and J usage is TRBJ1-3, with D perhaps TRBD1 (5 bases). V lost 6 bases, J lost 0 bases, and 15 bases lay in between. CDR3 length: 15 residues. Germline CDR1 and CDR2: DFQATT and SNEGSKA (reference sequence). The CDR3 sequence is CSARGRVNSGNTIYF. The CDR3 coding sequence is TGCAGTGCCCGGGGACGGGTTAACTCTGGAAACACCATATATTTT.

Only a few counts were recorded for this clonotype. A much larger clone lies one base from this, so it may be a read error. The rearrangement uses TRBV7-2 and TRBJ2-3; D tentatively fits TRBD1 or TRBD2 (6 bases each). V was shortened by 6 bases and J by 3 bases, with 16 bases between the two germline ends. The CDR3 covers 15 residues. Germline lookup yields CDR1 SGHTA and CDR2 FQGNSA. For the CDR3, the DNA is TGTGCCAGCAGATTAACCGGGGGCTTAACAGATACGCAGTATTTT. This gives the protein CASRLTGGLTDTQYF. The variable domain in full, with the rest retrieved from reference TRBV7-2 and TRBJ2-3, is GAGVSQSPSNKVTEKGKDVELRCDPISGHTALYWYRQSLGQGLEFLIYFQGNSAPDKSGLPSDRFSAERTGGSVSTLTIQRTQQEDSAVYLCASRLTGGLTDTQYFGPGTRLTVL.

This clonotype was counted only a few times. V is TRBV2 and J is TRBJ1-2, with D uncertain. The CDR3 is made up of 19 amino acids. CDR1 is SNHLY, CDR2 FYNNEI, per germline. The V end lost 0 bases, the J end lost 1 base, and 21 bases lay between the germline ends. The CDR3 spells CASSEATRIVEASNYGYTF. The CDR3 bases are TGTGCCAGCAGTGAAGCTACCCGCATAGTGGAGGCTAGTAACTATGGCTACACCTTC.